There are a few counts of the clone carrying this T cell receptor beta chain. No antigen is known for it. These data come from a study of T cell repertoires in cytomegalovirus infection. At the level of the study: Well-studied HLA-B-restricted CMV epitopes were used in the study alongside recently identified HLA-C-restricted ones. CMV infection together with matching HLA type was indicated by public TCR beta signatures.

Looked up from germline, CDR1 is KGHSH and CDR2 is LQKENI. J was trimmed by 3 bases and V by 0 bases; bases with no gene match: 6. CDR3 length: 17 amino acids. TCRdb processed the reads anew with MiXCR; each CDR3 protein has one entry. The top ten hold about 18% of the sample, which has about 700,000 distinct CDR3 sequences, around a third seen once. Study findings and constraints: The ex vivo response was dominated by HLA-C-restricted CMV-specific TCR beta clonotypes. Pooled public TCR beta family frequency picked out CMV carriers with the relevant HLA.

The chain carries TRBV18 and TRBJ2-1, with 9 bases matching TRBD1. The sample was cultured PBMCs, taken from culture after CMV antigen stimulation. The clonotype comes from a human donor in good health (CMV status not recorded). Some clones in this sample may be carry-over from other donors' samples. CDR3 in DNA: TGTGCCAGCTCACCACCGCGGGCGGGACAGGGCTACAATGAGCAGTTCTTC. Protein sequence: CASSPPRAGQGYNEQFF.